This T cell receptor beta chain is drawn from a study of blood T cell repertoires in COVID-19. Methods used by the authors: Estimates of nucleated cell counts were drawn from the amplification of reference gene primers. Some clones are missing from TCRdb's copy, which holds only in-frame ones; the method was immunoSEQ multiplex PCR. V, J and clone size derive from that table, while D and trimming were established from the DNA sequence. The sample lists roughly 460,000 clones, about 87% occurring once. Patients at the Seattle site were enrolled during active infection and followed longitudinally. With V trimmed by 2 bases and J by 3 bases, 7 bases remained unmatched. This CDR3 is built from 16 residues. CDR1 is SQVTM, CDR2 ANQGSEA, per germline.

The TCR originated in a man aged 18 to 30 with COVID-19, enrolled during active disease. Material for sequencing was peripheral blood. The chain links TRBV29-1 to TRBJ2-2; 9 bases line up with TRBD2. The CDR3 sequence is CSVEFPGTSYTGELFF. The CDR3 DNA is TGCAGCGTTGAATTCCCCGGGACTAGCTACACCGGGGAGCTGTTTTTT.